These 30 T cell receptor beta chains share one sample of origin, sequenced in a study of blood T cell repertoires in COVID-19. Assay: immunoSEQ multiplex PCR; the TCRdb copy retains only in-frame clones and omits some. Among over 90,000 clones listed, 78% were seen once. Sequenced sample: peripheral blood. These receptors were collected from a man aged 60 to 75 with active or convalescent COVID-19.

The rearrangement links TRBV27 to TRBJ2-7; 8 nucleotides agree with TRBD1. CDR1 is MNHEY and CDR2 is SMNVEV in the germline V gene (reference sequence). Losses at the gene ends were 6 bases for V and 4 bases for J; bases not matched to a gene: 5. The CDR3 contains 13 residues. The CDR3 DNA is TGTGCCAGCAGAAGGACAGGGATATACGAGCAGTACTTC. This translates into CASRRTGIYEQYF.

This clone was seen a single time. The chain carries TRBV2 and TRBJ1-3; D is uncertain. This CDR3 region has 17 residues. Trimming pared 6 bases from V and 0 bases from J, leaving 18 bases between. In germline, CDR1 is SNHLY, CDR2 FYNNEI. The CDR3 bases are TGTGCCAGCAGCGGAGAGACCCTCTTAACCTCTGGAAACACCATATATTTT. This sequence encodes CASSGETLLTSGNTIYF.

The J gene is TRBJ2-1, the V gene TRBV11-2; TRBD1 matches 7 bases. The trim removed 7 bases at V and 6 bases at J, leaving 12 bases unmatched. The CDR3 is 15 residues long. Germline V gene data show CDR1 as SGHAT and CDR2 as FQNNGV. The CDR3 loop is CASNHGTETPNEQFF. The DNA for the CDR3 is TGTGCCAGCAACCACGGGACAGAGACACCCAATGAGCAGTTCTTC.

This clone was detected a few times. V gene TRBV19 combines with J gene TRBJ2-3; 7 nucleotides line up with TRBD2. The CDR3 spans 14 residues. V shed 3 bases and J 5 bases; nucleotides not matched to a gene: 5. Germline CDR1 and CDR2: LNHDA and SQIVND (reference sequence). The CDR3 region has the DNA TGTGCCAGTAGTATGACGGGAGGAAGAGATACGCAGTATTTT. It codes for CASSMTGGRDTQYF.

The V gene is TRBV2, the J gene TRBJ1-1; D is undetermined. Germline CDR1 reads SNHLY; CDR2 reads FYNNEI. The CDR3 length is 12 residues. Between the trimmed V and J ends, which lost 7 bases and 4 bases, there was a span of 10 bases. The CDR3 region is CASKRDLTEAFF. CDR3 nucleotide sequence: TGTGCCAGCAAGCGGGATCTCACTGAAGCTTTCTTT.

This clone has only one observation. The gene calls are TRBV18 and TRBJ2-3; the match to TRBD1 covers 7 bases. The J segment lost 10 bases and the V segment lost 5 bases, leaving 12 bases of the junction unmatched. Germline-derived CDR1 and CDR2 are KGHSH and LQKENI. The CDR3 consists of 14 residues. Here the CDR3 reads CASSVSRGQTPQYF. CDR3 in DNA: TGTGCCAGCTCAGTGTCTCGGGGACAGACCCCGCAGTATTTT.

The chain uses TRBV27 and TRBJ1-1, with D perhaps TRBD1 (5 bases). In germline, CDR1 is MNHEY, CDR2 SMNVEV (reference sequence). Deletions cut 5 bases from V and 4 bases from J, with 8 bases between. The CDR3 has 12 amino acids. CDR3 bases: TGTGCCAGCAGTCACCAGGGCACTGAAGCTTTCTTT. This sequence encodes CASSHQGTEAFF.

The CDR3 protein is CATSDTRGDSTDTQYF. CDR3 in DNA: TGTGCCACCAGTGACACCCGGGGGGACAGCACAGATACGCAGTATTTT. The chain combines TRBV24-1 with TRBJ2-3, with TRBD2 matching over 7 bases. V shed 4 bases and J 0 bases; nucleotides not matched to a gene: 6. This CDR3 region has 16 residues. CDR1 and CDR2 from the germline V gene are KGHDR and SFDVKD.

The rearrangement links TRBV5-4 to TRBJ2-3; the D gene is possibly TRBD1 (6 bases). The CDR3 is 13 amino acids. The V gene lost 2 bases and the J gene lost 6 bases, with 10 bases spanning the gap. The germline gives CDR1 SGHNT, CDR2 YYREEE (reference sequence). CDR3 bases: TGTGCCAGCAGCTTACAGGGTTCTGATACGCAGTATTTT. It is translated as CASSLQGSDTQYF. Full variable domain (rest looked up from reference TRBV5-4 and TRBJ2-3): ETGVTQSPTHLIKTRGQQVTLRCSSQSGHNTVSWYQQALGQGPQFIFQYYREEENGRGNFPPRFSGLQFPNYSSELNVNALELDDSALYLCASSLQGSDTQYFGPGTRLTVL.

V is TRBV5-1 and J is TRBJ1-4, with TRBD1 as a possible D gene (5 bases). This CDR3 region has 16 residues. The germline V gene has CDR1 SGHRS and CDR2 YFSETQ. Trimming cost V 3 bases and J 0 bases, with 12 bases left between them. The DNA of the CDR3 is TGCGCCAGCAGCTATAGAGACAGTGCAACTAATGAAAAACTGTTTTTT. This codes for CASSYRDSATNEKLFF.

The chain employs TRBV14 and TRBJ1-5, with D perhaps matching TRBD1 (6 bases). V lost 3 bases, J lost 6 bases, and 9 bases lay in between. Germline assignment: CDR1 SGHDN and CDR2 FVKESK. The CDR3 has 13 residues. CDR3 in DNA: TGTGCCAGCAGCCAGGGGGCGAGTCAGCCCCAGCATTTT. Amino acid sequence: CASSQGASQPQHF.

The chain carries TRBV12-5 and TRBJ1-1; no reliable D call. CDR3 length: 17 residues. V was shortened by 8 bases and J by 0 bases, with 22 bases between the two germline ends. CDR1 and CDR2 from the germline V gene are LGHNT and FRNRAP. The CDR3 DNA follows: TGTGCTAGTAGCGATAAGTTAAGTGTTACTCTGAACACTGAAGCTTTCTTT. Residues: CASSDKLSVTLNTEAFF.

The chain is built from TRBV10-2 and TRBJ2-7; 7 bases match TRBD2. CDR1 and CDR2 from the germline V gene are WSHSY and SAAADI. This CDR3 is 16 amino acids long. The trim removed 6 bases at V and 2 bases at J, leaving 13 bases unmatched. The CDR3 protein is CASRSAPSGIPYEQYF. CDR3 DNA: TGCGCCAGCAGATCCGCCCCTAGCGGTATCCCCTACGAGCAGTACTTC.

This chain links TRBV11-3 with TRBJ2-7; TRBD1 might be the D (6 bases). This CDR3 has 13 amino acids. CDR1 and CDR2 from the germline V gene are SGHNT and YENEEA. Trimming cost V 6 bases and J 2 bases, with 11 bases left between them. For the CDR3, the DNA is TGTGCCAGCAGTCAACAGGGTCCCTACGAGCAGTACTTC. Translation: CASSQQGPYEQYF.

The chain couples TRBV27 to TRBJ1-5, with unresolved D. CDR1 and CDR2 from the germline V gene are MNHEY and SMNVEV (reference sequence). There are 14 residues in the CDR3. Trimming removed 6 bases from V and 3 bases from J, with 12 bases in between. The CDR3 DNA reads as TGTGCCAGCAGGCCAGACACGAACAATCAGCCCCAGCATTTT. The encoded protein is CASRPDTNNQPQHF.

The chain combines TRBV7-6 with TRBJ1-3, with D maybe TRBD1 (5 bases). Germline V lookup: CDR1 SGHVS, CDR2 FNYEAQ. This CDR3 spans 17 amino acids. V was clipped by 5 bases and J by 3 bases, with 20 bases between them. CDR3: CASSPPLSVTVGNTIYF. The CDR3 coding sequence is TGTGCCAGCAGCCCCCCCCTGAGCGTGACAGTTGGAAACACCATATATTTT.

CDR3 bases: TGTGCCAGCAGCCTCCAAATTACTAGCGGGAGACTCAGGCAGTTCTTC. Encoded protein: CASSLQITSGRLRQFF. This chain uses TRBV14 with TRBJ2-1, with 11 bases that match TRBD2. The CDR3 sequence is 16 residues long. The germline CDR1 and CDR2 sequences are SGHDN and FVKESK. The ends lost 4 bases at V and 12 bases at J; junction bases unmatched: 14. Using reference TRBV14 and TRBJ2-1 for the parts outside the CDR3, the full variable domain is EAGVTQFPSHSVIEKGQTVTLRCDPISGHDNLYWYRRVMGKEIKFLLHFVKESKQDESGMPNNRFLAERTGGTYSTLKVQPAELEDSGVYFCASSLQITSGRLRQFFGPGTRLTVL.

The DNA for the CDR3 is TGCGCCAGCAGCCAAATGGGACAGGGAGCCGGGGAGCTGTTTTTT. It encodes CASSQMGQGAGELFF. The V and J genes are TRBV4-3 and TRBJ2-2, with TRBD1 identical over 9 bases. The V gene's germline CDR1 is LGHNA and CDR2 YSLEER. The CDR3 consists of 15 residues. The J segment lost 6 bases and the V segment lost 2 bases, leaving 4 bases of the junction unmatched.

In DNA, the CDR3 is TGTGCCACCAGTGACCCTTCTAGCGGGATGAACACCGGGGAGCTGTTTTTT. Its protein product is CATSDPSSGMNTGELFF. J is TRBJ2-2 and V is TRBV24-1; 9 nucleotides align to TRBD2. J was trimmed by 1 base and V by 4 bases; bases with no gene match: 6. The CDR3 length is 17 residues. Germline V gene sequence: CDR1 KGHDR, CDR2 SFDVKD.

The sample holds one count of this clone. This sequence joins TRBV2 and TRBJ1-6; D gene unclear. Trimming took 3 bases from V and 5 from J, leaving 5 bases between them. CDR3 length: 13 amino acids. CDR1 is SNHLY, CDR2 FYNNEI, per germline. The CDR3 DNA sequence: TGTGCCAGCAGTGACACACATAATTCACCCCTCCACTTT. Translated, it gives CASSDTHNSPLHF.

The CDR3 DNA follows: TGTGCCAGCACCTCGGGGGTGGTCGAAGCTTTCTTT. Translating it yields CASTSGVVEAFF. The chain uses TRBV12-3 or TRBV12-4 and TRBJ1-1; the D gene is possibly TRBD1 (5 bases). V was shortened by 7 bases and J by 8 bases, with 14 bases between the two germline ends. This CDR3 comprises 12 residues.

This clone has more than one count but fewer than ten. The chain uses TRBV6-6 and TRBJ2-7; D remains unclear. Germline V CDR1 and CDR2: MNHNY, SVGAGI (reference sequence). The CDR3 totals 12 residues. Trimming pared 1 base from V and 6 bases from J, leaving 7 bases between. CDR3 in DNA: TGTGCCAGCAGTTACTACGGAGCCGAGCAGTACGTC. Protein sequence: CASSYYGAEQYV.

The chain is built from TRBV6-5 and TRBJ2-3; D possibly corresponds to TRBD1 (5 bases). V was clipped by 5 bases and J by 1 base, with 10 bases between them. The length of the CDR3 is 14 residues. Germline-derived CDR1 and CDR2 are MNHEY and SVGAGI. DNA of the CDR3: TGTGCCAGCAGTCCAGGGTCTCGCACAGATACGCAGTATTTT. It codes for CASSPGSRTDTQYF.

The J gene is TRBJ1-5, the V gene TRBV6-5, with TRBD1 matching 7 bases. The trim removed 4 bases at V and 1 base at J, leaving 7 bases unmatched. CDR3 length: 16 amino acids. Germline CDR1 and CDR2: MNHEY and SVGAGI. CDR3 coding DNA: TGTGCCAGCAGTTCGGGACAGCTTGGGAGCAATCAGCCCCAGCATTTT. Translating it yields CASSSGQLGSNQPQHF.

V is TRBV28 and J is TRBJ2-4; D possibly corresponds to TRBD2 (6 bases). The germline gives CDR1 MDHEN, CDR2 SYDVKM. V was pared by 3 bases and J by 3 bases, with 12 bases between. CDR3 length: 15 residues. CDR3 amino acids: CASSFNLGGKNIQYF. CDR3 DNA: TGTGCCAGCAGTTTTAACCTCGGGGGCAAAAACATTCAGTACTTC.

The CDR3 DNA reads as TGTGCCAGCAGTTTATCAGGGGGATACGAGCAGTACGTC. Translated: CASSLSGGYEQYV. The J gene is TRBJ2-7, the V gene TRBV27; a possible D gene is TRBD1 (6 bases). Germline values: CDR1 MNHEY, CDR2 SMNVEV (reference sequence). The V and J ends lost 0 bases and 4 bases respectively, with 7 bases between them. This CDR3 is built from 13 residues.

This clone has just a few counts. The CDR3 spells CATSPTPASTDTQYF. CDR3 sequence (DNA): TGTGCCACCAGCCCGACTCCTGCTAGCACAGATACGCAGTATTTT. The rearrangement uses TRBV15 and TRBJ2-3; D gene ambiguous. V lost 5 bases and J lost 0, with 12 bases in between. Per the germline V gene, CDR1 is LNHNV and CDR2 is YYDKDF (reference sequence). The CDR3 totals 15 residues.

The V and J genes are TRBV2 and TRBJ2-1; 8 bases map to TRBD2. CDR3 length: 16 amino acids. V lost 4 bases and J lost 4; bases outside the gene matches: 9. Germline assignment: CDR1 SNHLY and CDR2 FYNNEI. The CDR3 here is CASSGREGKEYNEQFF. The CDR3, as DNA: TGTGCCAGCAGTGGCCGGGAGGGGAAGGAATACAATGAGCAGTTCTTC.

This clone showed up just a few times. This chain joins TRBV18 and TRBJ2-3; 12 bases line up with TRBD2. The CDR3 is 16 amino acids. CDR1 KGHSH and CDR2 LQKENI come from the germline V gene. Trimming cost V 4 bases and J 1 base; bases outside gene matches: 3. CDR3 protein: CASSRLAGAGTDTQYF. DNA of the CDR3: TGTGCCAGCTCACGACTAGCGGGAGCAGGCACAGATACGCAGTATTTT.

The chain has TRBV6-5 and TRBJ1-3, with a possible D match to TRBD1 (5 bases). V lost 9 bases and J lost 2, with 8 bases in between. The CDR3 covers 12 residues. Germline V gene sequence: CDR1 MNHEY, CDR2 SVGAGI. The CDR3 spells CASRTTGNTIYF. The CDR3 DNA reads TGTGCCAGTCGGACAACTGGAAACACCATATATTTT.